This TCR beta chain was sequenced for a study of blood T cell repertoires in COVID-19. Per the germline V gene, CDR1 is MGHRA and CDR2 is YSYEKL. The CDR3 totals 14 residues. The germline V and J ends were trimmed by 2 bases and 9 bases, with 13 bases remaining between them. Profiling relied on immunoSEQ multiplex PCR, and the TCRdb table lists in-frame clones only, not all of them. Of 150,000 to 200,000 clones detected, 84% appear once; the ten largest clones hold roughly 2.5%. A single count supports this clone. The V gene is TRBV4-1, the J gene TRBJ2-2; no clear D gene. The sample comprised peripheral blood. The origin of this receptor is an elderly woman with COVID-19, enrolled during active disease. CDR3 protein: CASSQTADHRELFF. CDR3 in DNA: TGCGCCAGCAGCCAAACAGCAGACCACCGGGAGCTGTTTTTT.